The 23 T cell receptor beta chains presented below share a single source sample, sequenced in a study of T-cell reconstitution after alpha-beta-depleted transplantation in children. Unique molecular identifiers were used in preparing the TCRbeta library. TCRdb reprocessed the PCR reads via MiXCR and lists one record per CDR3 protein. The sample holds 550,000 to 600,000 distinct CDR3 sequences, approximately 22% seen once. This sample comprised PBMCs, mostly from graft donor cells, obtained 360 days after TCRalphabeta/CD19-depleted stem cell transplant. The receptor set was obtained from a boy under two years old who had a stem cell transplant for acute myeloid leukemia, so the T cells may come from the graft donor.

This clonotype showed up just a few times. The genes are TRBV28 and TRBJ2-5; D remains unclear. Germline V gene data show CDR1 as MDHEN and CDR2 as SYDVKM. CDR3 length equals 14 residues. V shed 1 base and J shed 6 bases, with 12 bases lying between them. CDR3 nucleotides: TGTGCCAGCAGTTTATTTTCGGATAGGAAGACCCAGTACTTC. This sequence encodes CASSLFSDRKTQYF. The full variable domain, its missing parts supplied by reference TRBV28 and TRBJ2-5, is DVKVTQSSRYLVKRTGEKVFLECVQDMDHENMFWYRQDPGLGLRLIYFSYDVKMKEKGDIPEGYSVSREKKERFSLILESASTNQTSMYLCASSLFSDRKTQYFGPGTRLLVL.

This clonotype showed up many times. The V gene is TRBV4-1, the J gene TRBJ1-4, with 10 bases identical to TRBD1. Germline loops: CDR1 MGHRA, CDR2 YSYEKL. V shed 1 base, J shed 7 bases, and the junction held 6 bases outside the gene matches. There are 16 residues in the CDR3. The CDR3 reads CASSQGWTGGFEKLFF. CDR3 nucleotide sequence: TGCGCCAGCAGCCAAGGCTGGACAGGGGGGTTTGAAAAACTGTTTTTT.

The chain links TRBV5-5 to TRBJ1-1, with 7 bases identical to TRBD1. V was pared by 4 bases and J by 4 bases, with 10 bases of the junction left unmatched. The CDR3 spans 15 residues. Germline CDR1 is SGHKS and CDR2 is YYEKEE (reference sequence). CDR3 region: CASSLRQGDPTEAFF. CDR3 DNA sequence: TGTGCCAGCAGCCTCAGACAGGGAGATCCCACTGAAGCTTTCTTT.

There are a few counts of this clonotype. The chain has TRBV29-1 and TRBJ2-2, with TRBD2 matching 10 bases. V was clipped by 6 bases and J by 13 bases; unmatched bases: 5. Germline CDR1 and CDR2: SQVTM and ANQGSEA. CDR3 size: 11 residues. The CDR3 sequence: CSVGTSEGLFF. For the CDR3, the DNA is TGCAGCGTGGGGACTAGCGAGGGGCTGTTTTTT.

This clonotype was recorded at least ten times. V gene TRBV20-1 combines with J gene TRBJ2-1, with 8 bases identical to TRBD2. CDR1 is DFQATT and CDR2 is SNEGSKA in the germline V gene (reference sequence). This CDR3 has 16 amino acids. V lost 0 bases, J lost 4 bases, and 8 bases stayed unmatched. CDR3 nucleotide sequence: TGCAGTGCTAGAGATTTCCGGGGGGGTTCATACAATGAGCAGTTCTTC. It codes for CSARDFRGGSYNEQFF.

In its sample, this clonotype was seen many times. Sequence at one end of the junction differs from germline and may be a read error. J is TRBJ2-1 and V is TRBV7-9, with 8 bases identical to TRBD2. The CDR3 is 17 amino acids. Germline loops: CDR1 SEHNR, CDR2 FQNEAQ (reference sequence). The CDR3 protein is CASSLADGGASYNEQFF. The CDR3 coding sequence is TGTGCCAGCAGCCTAGCAGACGGGGGGGCCTCCTACAATGAGCAGTTCTTC.

This sequence joins TRBV4-1 and TRBJ2-1; no reliable D call. The CDR3 runs to 16 residues. The V gene's germline CDR1 is MGHRA and CDR2 YSYEKL. The V end was cut by 0 bases, the J end by 3 bases, with 12 bases between. The CDR3 DNA sequence: TGCGCCAGCAGCCAAGACCCCAGCGCCGTCTACAATGAGCAGTTCTTC. Its translation: CASSQDPSAVYNEQFF.

This clonotype came up a few times. The chain joins TRBV21-1 to TRBJ2-7. TRBV21-1 is described as a pseudogene. The CDR3 has 10 amino acids. The CDR3 protein is CASGRGEQYV. CDR3 nucleotides: TGTGCCAGCGGCAGGGGAGAGCAGTACGTC.

This clonotype was observed a few times. The chain is built from TRBV5-6 and TRBJ2-7; a possible D gene is TRBD1 (6 bases). Per germline, CDR1 SGHDT and CDR2 YYEEEE. The length of the CDR3 is 15 residues. V lost 0 bases, J lost 7 bases, and 17 bases lay in between. CDR3 residues: CASSLVMRGTGEQYF. In DNA form, the CDR3 reads TGTGCCAGCAGCTTGGTTATGAGGGGGACGGGGGAGCAGTACTTC. Full variable domain (outside the CDR3, taken from reference TRBV5-6 and TRBJ2-7): DAGVTQSPTHLIKTRGQQVTLRCSPKSGHDTVSWYQQALGQGPQFIFQYYEEEERQRGNFPDRFSGHQFPNYSSELNVNALLLGDSALYLCASSLVMRGTGEQYFGPGTRLTVT.

V is TRBV20-1 and J is TRBJ2-7; perhaps TRBD1 as D (5 bases). The germline gives CDR1 DFQATT, CDR2 SNEGSKA (reference sequence). V gave up 3 bases and J gave up 6 bases, with 15 bases separating them. The CDR3 is made up of 13 amino acids. The CDR3 is CSASQGIQREQYV. CDR3 nucleotides: TGCAGTGCTAGTCAGGGAATCCAACGCGAGCAGTACGTC.

The chain links TRBV10-3 to TRBJ2-3; D ambiguous. CDR3 size: 15 residues. From germline, CDR1 is ENHRY and CDR2 SYGVKD. The V gene lost 2 bases and the J gene lost 1 base, with 10 bases spanning the gap. CDR3 protein: CAISEGTIGTDTQYF. In DNA, the CDR3 is TGTGCCATCAGTGAGGGTACGATCGGCACAGATACGCAGTATTTT.

The chain combines TRBV15 with TRBJ2-1; TRBD1 is a possible D gene (6 bases). The germline V gene encodes CDR1 LNHNV and CDR2 YYDKDF (reference sequence). Trimming pared 1 base from V and 5 bases from J, leaving 18 bases between. This CDR3 is built from 17 residues. The CDR3, as DNA: TGTGCCACCAGCAGAGTTCCTCCCGGGACACATAACAATGAGCAGTTCTTC. Translation: CATSRVPPGTHNNEQFF.

This chain links TRBV12-3 or TRBV12-4 with TRBJ1-5; 9 nucleotides line up with TRBD1. The V and J ends lost 3 bases and 2 bases, in that order; junction bases with no gene match: 5. This CDR3 contains 16 residues. CDR3 nucleotide sequence: TGTGCCAGCAGTTTGGGACAGGGAAGTGGCAATCAGCCCCAGCATTTT. As protein: CASSLGQGSGNQPQHF.

The chain couples TRBV28 to TRBJ2-5; D is undetermined. V was clipped by 6 bases and J by 10 bases, with 24 bases between them. This CDR3 is 15 amino acids long. Germline V gene data show CDR1 as MDHEN and CDR2 as SYDVKM. The CDR3, as DNA: TGTGCCAGCAGCGAGCCCCTGACTGGGTCTCAAATCCAGTACTTC. Translation gives CASSEPLTGSQIQYF.

This clonotype was seen only a few times. The J gene is TRBJ2-3, the V gene TRBV18; 11 bases align to TRBD2. Germline loops: CDR1 KGHSH, CDR2 LQKENI. V lost 4 bases, J lost 10 bases, and 13 bases stayed unmatched. The CDR3 extends over 16 amino acids. CDR3 loop: CASSLRTSGPTGAQYF. DNA of the CDR3: TGTGCCAGCTCACTTCGGACTAGCGGGCCCACCGGGGCGCAGTATTTT. Supplemented by reference TRBV18 and TRBJ2-3, the full variable domain reads NAGVMQNPRHLVRRRGQEARLRCSPMKGHSHVYWYRQLPEEGLKFMVYLQKENIIDESGMPKERFSAEFPKEGPSILRIQQVVRGDSAAYFCASSLRTSGPTGAQYFGPGTRLTVL.

This sequence joins TRBV12-3 or TRBV12-4 and TRBJ1-1; D is perhaps TRBD1 (5 bases). The CDR3 length is 13 residues. Deletions cut 6 bases from V and 6 bases from J, with 14 bases between. The CDR3, as DNA: TGTGCCAGCAGCCCGACTCCGACAGCTGAAGCTTTCTTT. This codes for CASSPTPTAEAFF.

This clonotype showed up many times. V gene TRBV25-1 combines with J gene TRBJ1-2; maybe TRBD1 (5 bases). Between the trimmed V and J ends, which lost 4 bases and 9 bases, there was a span of 15 bases. CDR3 length equals 13 residues. CDR1 MGHDK and CDR2 SYGVNS come from the germline V gene. CDR3 amino acids: CASSGGTSRSYTF. CDR3 DNA sequence: TGTGCCAGCAGTGGTGGGACGAGTCGTAGCTACACCTTC.

The V call is TRBV5-5, the J call TRBJ2-7, with a possible D match to TRBD2 (5 bases). The CDR3 contains 15 residues. Between the trimmed V and J ends, which lost 1 base and 2 bases, there was a span of 13 bases. Germline loops: CDR1 SGHKS, CDR2 YYEKEE (reference sequence). The CDR3 sequence is CASSLKEAGAYEQYV. Written as DNA, the CDR3 is TGTGCCAGCAGCTTGAAGGAGGCAGGTGCCTACGAGCAGTACGTC.

This clonotype has ten or more counts. The CDR3 spells CSASDPSSTDTQYF. The CDR3 nucleotides read TGCAGTGCTAGTGATCCTTCTAGCACAGATACGCAGTATTTT. This rearrangement joins TRBV20-1 to TRBJ2-3; D is unclear. The germline V gene has CDR1 DFQATT and CDR2 SNEGSKA (reference sequence). The V end lost 3 bases, the J end lost 0 bases, and 10 bases lay between the germline ends. The CDR3 covers 14 residues.

The gene calls are TRBV5-1 and TRBJ2-5; tentatively, D is TRBD1 (6 bases). CDR1 is SGHRS and CDR2 is YFSETQ in the germline V gene. V was trimmed by 3 bases and J by 3 bases, leaving 12 bases between them. The CDR3 contains 14 residues. CDR3 coding DNA: TGCGCCAGCAGCTCGGACAGCTTTGAAGAGACCCAGTACTTC. This gives the protein CASSSDSFEETQYF. The variable domain in full, completed from reference TRBV5-1 and TRBJ2-5, reads KAGVTQTPRYLIKTRGQQVTLSCSPISGHRSVSWYQQTPGQGLQFLFEYFSETQRNKGNFPGRFSGRQFSNSRSEMNVSTLELGDSALYLCASSSDSFEETQYFGPGTRLLVL.

In this sample, this clonotype turned up a few times. The V call is TRBV11-2, the J call TRBJ2-7; TRBD2 matches at 7 bases. Germline loops: CDR1 SGHAT, CDR2 FQNNGV. With 7 bases clipped from V and 3 bases from J, the junction kept 3 bases outside the gene matches. The CDR3 has 12 amino acids. CDR3 DNA sequence: TGTGCCAGCAAAACGGGAGGCTACGAGCAGTACTTC. Protein sequence: CASKTGGYEQYF.

This chain connects TRBV7-9 to TRBJ1-1; 7 bases match TRBD1. V shed 5 bases and J 0 bases; nucleotides not matched to a gene: 3. CDR1 and CDR2 (germline): SEHNR, FQNEAQ (reference sequence). The CDR3 contains 14 residues. As DNA, the CDR3 is TGTGCCAGCAGCCAACAGGGGATGAACACTGAAGCTTTCTTT. Its translation: CASSQQGMNTEAFF. Using reference TRBV7-9 and TRBJ1-1 for the parts outside the CDR3, the full variable domain is DTGVSQNPRHKITKRGQNVTFRCDPISEHNRLYWYRQTLGQGPEFLTYFQNEAQLEKSRLLSDRFSAERPKGSFSTLEIQRTEQGDSAMYLCASSQQGMNTEAFFGQGTRLTVV.

The chain has TRBV5-6 and TRBJ2-7; 10 bases agree with TRBD1. With V trimmed by 1 base and J by 3 bases, 7 bases remained unmatched. The CDR3 spans 16 residues. Germline V gene sequence: CDR1 SGHDT, CDR2 YYEEEE. The CDR3 protein is CASSLLGQGLGYEQYV. DNA of the CDR3: TGTGCCAGCAGCTTGTTGGGACAGGGGCTCGGCTACGAGCAGTACGTC.